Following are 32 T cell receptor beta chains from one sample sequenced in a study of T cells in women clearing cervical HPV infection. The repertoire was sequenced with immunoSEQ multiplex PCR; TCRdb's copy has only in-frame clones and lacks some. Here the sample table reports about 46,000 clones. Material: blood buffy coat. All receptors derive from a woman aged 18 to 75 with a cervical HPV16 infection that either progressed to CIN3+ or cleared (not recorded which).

CDR3 bases read: TGCAGTGCAAAACGACAGGTTGCAACTAATGAAAAA. Amino acids: CSAKRQVATNEK. The complete CDR3 reads CSAKRQVATNEKLFF. This chain links TRBV20-1 with TRBJ1-4; possible D gene TRBD1, 6 bases. Read sequence stops 3 residues before the CDR3 end, and the germline J gene provides the missing end. The CDR3 sequence is 15 residues long. CDR1 and CDR2 (germline): DFQATT, SNEGSKA (reference sequence). V dropped 6 bases and J dropped 0 bases, with 14 bases sitting between them.

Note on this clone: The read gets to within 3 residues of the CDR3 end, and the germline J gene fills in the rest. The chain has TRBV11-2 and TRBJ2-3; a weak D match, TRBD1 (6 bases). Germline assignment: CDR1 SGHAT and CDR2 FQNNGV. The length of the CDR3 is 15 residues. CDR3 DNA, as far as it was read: TGTGCCAGCAGCTTAGTGGATTCGGGACAAGAGACG. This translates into CASSLVDSGQET. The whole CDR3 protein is CASSLVDSGQETQYF.

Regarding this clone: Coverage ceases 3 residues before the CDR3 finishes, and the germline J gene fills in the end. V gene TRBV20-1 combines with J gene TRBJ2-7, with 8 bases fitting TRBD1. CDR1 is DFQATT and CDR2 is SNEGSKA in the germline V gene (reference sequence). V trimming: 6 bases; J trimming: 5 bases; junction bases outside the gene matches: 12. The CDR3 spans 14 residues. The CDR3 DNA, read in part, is TGCAGTGCGGACAGGGCGAATCTTGTGGACGAG. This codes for CSADRANLVDE. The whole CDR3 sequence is CSADRANLVDEQYF.

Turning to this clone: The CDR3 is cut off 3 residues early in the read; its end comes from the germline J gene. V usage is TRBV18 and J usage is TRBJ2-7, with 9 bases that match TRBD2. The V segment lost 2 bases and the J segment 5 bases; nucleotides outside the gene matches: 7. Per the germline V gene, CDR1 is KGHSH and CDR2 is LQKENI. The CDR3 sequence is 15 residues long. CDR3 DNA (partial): TGTGCCAGCTCACCAGCAGGCGGGGGGGCGAACGAG. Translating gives CASSPAGGGANE. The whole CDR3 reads CASSPAGGGANEQYF.

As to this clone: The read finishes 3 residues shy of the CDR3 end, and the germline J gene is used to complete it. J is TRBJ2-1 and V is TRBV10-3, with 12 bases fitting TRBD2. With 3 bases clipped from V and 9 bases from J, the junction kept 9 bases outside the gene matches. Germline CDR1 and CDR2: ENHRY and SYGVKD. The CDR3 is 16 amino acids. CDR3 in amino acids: CAISEGLAGRQPEQFF. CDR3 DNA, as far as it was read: TGTGCCATCAGTGAAGGACTAGCGGGGCGTCAACCTGAG.

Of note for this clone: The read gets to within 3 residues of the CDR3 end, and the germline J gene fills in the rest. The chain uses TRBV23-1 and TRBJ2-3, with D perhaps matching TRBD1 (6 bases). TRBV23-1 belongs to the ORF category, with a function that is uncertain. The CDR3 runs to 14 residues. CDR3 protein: CASRERTVNQPQYF. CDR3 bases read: TGCGCCAGCCGCGAGCGGACAGTCAATCAGCCG.

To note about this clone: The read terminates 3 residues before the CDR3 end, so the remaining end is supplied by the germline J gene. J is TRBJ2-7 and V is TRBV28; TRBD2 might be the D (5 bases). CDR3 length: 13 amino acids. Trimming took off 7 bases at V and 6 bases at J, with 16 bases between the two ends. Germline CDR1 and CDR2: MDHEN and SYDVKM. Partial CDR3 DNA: TGTGCCAGCATCGGGGAACTATCAAGCGAG. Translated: CASIGELSSE. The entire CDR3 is CASIGELSSEQYF.

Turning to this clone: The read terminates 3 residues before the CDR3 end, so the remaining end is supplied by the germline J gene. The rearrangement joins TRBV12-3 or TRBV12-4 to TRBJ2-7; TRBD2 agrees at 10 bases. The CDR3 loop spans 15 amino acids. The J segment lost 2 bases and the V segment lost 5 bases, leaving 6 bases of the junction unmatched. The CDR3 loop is CASSGGLARAYEQYF. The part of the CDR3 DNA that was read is TGTGCCAGCAGTGGGGGACTAGCGAGAGCCTACGAG.

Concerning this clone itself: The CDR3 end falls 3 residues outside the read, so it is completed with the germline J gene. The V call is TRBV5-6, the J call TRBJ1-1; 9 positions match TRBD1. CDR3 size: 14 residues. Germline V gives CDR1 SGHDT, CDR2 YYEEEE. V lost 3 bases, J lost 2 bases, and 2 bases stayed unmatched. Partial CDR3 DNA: TGTGCCAGCAGCTGGGACAGGGCCAACACTGAA. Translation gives CASSWDRANTE. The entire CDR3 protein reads CASSWDRANTEAFF.

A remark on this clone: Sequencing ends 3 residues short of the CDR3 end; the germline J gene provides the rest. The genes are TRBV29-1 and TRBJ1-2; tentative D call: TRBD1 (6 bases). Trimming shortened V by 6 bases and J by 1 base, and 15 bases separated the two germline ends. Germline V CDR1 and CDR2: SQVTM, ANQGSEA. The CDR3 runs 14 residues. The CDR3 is CSVIRDTDNYGYTF. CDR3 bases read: TGCAGCGTAATCCGGGACACCGATAACTATGGC.

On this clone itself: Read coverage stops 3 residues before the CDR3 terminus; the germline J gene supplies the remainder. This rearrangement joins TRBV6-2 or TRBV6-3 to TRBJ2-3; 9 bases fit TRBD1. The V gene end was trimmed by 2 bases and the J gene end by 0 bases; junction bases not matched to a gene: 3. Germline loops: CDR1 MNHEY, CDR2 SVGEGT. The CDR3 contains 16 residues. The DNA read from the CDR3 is TGTGCCAGCAGTTACGGGGACAGGGAAAGCACAGATACG. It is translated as CASSYGDRESTDT. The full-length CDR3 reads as CASSYGDRESTDTQYF.

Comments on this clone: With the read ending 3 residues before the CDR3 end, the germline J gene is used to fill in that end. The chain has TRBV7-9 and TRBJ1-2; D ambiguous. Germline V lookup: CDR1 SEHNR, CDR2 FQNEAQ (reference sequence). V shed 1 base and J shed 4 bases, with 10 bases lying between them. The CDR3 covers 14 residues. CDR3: CASSLDIQLYGYTF. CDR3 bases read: TGTGCCAGCAGCTTAGATATACAGCTCTATGGC.

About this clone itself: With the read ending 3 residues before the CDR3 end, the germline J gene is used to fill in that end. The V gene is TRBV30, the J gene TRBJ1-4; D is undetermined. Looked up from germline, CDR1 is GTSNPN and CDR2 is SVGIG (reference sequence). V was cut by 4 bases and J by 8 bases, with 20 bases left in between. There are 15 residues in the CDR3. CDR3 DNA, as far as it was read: TGTGCCTGGAAGGGTTTCCGGACTTTAGGCGAAAAA. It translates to CAWKGFRTLGEK. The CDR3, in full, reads CAWKGFRTLGEKLFF.

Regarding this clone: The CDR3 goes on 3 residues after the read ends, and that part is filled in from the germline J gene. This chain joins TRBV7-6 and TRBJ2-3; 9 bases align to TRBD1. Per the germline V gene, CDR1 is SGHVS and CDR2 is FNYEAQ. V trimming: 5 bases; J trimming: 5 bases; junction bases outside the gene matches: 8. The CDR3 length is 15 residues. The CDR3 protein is CASSQPQGALDTQYF. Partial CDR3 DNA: TGTGCCAGCAGCCAGCCACAGGGGGCTTTAGATACG. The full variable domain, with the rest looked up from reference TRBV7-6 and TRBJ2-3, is GAGVSQSPRYKVTKRGQDVALRCDPISGHVSLYWYRQALGQGPEFLTYFNYEAQQDKSGLPNDRFSAERPEGSISTLTIQRTEQRDSAMYRCASSQPQGALDTQYFGPGTRLTVL.

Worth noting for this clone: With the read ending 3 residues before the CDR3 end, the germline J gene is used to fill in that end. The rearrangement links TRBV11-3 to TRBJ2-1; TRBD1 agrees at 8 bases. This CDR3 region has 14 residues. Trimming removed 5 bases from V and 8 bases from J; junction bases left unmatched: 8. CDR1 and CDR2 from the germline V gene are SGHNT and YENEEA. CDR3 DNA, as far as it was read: TGTGCCAGCAGCCTCAGGACAGGGTTCGATGAG. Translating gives CASSLRTGFDE. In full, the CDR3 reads CASSLRTGFDEQFF. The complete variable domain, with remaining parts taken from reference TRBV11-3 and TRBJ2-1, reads EAGVVQSPRYKIIEKKQPVAFWCNPISGHNTLYWYLQNLGQGPELLIRYENEEAVDDSQLPKDRFSAERLKGVDSTLKIQPAELGDSAVYLCASSLRTGFDEQFFGPGTRLTVL.

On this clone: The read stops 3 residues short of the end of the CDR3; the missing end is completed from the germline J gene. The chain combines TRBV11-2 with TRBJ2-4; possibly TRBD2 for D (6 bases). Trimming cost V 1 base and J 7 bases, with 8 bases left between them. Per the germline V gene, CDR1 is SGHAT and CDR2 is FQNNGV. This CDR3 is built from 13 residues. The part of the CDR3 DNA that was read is TGTGCCAGCAGCTTAGTGGGGGGTAACATT. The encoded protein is CASSLVGGNI. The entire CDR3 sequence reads CASSLVGGNIQYF.

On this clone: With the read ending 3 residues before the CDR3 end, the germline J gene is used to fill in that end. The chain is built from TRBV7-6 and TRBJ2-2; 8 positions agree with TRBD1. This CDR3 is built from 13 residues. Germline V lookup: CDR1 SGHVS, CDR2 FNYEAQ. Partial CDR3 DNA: TGTGCCAGCAGCACTGACAGGGGTGAAAAG. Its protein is CASSTDRGEK. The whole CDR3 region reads CASSTDRGEKLFF.

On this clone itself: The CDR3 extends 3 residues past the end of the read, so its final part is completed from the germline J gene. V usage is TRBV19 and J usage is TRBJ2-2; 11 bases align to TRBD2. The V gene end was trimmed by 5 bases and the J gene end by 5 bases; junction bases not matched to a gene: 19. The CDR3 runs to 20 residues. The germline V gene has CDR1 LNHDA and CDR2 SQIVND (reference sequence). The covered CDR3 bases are TGTGCCAGTAGTCCTCTACCGGGACTAGCGGAGCCGAACCGGACCGGGGAG. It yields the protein CASSPLPGLAEPNRTGE. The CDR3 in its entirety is CASSPLPGLAEPNRTGELFF.

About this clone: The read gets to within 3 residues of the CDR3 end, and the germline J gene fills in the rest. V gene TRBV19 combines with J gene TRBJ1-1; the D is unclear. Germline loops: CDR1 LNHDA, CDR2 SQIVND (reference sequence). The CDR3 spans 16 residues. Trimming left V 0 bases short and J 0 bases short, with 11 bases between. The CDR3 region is CASSIDSGLLNTEAFF. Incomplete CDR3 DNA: TGTGCCAGTAGTATAGATTCTGGGCTGCTGAACACTGAA. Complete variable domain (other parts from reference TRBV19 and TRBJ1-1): DGGITQSPKYLFRKEGQNVTLSCEQNLNHDAMYWYRQDPGQGLRLIYYSQIVNDFQKGDIAEGYSVSREKKESFPLTVTSAQKNPTAFYLCASSIDSGLLNTEAFFGQGTRLTVV.

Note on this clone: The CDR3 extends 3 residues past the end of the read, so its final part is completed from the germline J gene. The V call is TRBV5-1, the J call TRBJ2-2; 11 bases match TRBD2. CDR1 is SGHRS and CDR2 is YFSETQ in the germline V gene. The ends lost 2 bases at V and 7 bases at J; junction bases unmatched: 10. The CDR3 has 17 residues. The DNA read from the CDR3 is TGCGCCAGCAGCTTAGGGCCTAGCGGGAGGAAGGACGGGGAG. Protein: CASSLGPSGRKDGE. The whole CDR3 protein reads CASSLGPSGRKDGELFF.

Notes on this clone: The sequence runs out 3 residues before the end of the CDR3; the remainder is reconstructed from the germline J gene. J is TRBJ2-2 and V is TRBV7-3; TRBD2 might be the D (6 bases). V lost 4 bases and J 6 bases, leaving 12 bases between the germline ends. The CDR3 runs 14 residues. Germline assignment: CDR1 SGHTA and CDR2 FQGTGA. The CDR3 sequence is CASSSDYPSGELFF. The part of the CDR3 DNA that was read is TGTGCCAGCAGCTCGGACTACCCCTCCGGGGAG.

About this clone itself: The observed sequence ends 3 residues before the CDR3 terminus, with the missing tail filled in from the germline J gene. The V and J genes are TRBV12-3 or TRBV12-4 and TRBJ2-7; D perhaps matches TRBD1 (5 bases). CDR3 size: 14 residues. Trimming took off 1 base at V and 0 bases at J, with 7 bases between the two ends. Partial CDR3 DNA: TGTGCCAGCAGTTTAGAGGGGATCTCCTACGAG. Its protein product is CASSLEGISYE. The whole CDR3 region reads CASSLEGISYEQYF.

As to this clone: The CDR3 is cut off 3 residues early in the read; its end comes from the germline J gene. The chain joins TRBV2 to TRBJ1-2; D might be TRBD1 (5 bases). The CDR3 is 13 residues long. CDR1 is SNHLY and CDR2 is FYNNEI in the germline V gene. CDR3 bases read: TGTGCCAGCAGTGAATACAGGATTGAGGGC. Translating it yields CASSEYRIEG. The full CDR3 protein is CASSEYRIEGYTF. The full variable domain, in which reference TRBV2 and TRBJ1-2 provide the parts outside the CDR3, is EPEVTQTPSHQVTQMGQEVILRCVPISNHLYFYWYRQILGQKVEFLVSFYNNEISEKSEIFDDQFSVERPDGSNFTLKIRSTKLEDSAMYFCASSEYRIEGYTFGSGTRLTVV.

The sequenced CDR3 bases are TGTGCCAGCAGCTTACGGGGGTATGGC. It specifies CASSLRGYG. The full CDR3 reads CASSLRGYGYTF. This rearrangement joins TRBV13 to TRBJ1-2; D is perhaps TRBD1 (5 bases). The read ends 3 residues before the CDR3 terminus; that terminus is restored from the germline J gene. The CDR3 extends over 12 amino acids. The V end was cut by 2 bases, the J end by 5 bases, with 6 bases between. Germline assignment: CDR1 PRHDT and CDR2 FYEKMQ (reference sequence). Full variable domain (missing parts from reference TRBV13 and TRBJ1-2): AAGVIQSPRHLIKEKRETATLKCYPIPRHDTVYWYQQGPGQDPQFLISFYEKMQSDKGSIPDRFSAQQFSDYHSELNMSSLELGDSALYFCASSLRGYGYTFGSGTRLTVV.

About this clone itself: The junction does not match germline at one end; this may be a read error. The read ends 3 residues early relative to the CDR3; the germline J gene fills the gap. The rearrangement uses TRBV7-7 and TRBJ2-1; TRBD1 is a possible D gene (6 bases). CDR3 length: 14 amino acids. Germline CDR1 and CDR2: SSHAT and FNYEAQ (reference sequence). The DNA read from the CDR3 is TGTGCTAGCAGCCCCACTCGACAGGACAATGAG. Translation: CASSPTRQDNE. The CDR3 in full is CASSPTRQDNEQFF.

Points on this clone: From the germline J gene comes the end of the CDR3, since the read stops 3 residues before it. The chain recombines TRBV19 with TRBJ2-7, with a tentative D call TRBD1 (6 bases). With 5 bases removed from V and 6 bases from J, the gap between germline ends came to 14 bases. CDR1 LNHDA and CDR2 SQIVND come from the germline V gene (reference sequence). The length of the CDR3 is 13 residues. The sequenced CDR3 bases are TGTGCCAGTAGTGCTTACAGGGACGGCGAG. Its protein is CASSAYRDGE. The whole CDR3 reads CASSAYRDGEQYF.

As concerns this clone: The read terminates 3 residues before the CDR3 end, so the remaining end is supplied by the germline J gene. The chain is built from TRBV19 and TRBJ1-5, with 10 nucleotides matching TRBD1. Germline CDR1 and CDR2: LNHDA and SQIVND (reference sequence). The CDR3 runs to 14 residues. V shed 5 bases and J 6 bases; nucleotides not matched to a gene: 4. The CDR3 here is CASSLRDRGQPQHF. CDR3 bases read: TGTGCCAGTAGTCTCCGGGACAGGGGTCAGCCC.

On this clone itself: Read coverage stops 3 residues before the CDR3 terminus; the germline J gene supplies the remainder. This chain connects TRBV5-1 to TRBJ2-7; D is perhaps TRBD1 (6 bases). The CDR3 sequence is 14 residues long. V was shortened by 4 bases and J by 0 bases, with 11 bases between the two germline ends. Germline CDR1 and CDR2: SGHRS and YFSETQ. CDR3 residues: CASSTGTTSYEQYF. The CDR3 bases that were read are TGCGCCAGCAGCACCGGGACAACCTCCTACGAG.

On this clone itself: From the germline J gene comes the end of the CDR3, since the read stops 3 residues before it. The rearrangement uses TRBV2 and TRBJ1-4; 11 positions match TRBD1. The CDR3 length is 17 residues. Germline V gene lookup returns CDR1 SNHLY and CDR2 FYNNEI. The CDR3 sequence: CASKDRGLIGYNSPLFF. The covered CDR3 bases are TGTGCCAGCAAGGACAGGGGGCTAATCGGGTATAATTCACCA. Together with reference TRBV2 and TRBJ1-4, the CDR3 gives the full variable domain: EPEVTQTPSHQVTQMGQEVILRCVPISNHLYFYWYRQILGQKVEFLVSFYNNEISEKSEIFDDQFSVERPDGSNFTLKIRSTKLEDSAMYFCASKDRGLIGYNSPLFFGSGTQLSVL.

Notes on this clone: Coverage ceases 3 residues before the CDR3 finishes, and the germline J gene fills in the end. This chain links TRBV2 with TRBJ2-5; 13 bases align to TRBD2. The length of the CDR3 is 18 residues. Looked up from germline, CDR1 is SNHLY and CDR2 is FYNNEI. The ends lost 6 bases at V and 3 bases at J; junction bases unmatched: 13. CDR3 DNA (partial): TGTGCCAGCAGGCCGGACTTTAGACTAGCGGGGGGCAAAGAGACC. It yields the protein CASRPDFRLAGGKET. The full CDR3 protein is CASRPDFRLAGGKETQYF.

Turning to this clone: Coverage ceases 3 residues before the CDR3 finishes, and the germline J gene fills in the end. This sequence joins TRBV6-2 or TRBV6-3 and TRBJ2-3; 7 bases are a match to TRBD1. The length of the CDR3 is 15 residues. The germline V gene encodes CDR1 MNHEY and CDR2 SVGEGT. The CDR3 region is CASSYPTGFGQPQYF. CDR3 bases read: TGTGCCAGCAGTTACCCGACAGGGTTCGGTCAGCCG.

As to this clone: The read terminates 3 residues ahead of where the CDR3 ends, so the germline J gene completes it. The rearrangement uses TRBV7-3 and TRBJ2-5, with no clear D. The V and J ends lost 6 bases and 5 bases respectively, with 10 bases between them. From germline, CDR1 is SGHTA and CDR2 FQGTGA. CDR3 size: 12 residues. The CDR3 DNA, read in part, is TGTGCCAGCAGTAAAATAGGGGAGACC. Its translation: CASSKIGET. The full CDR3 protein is CASSKIGETQYF.